These 26 T cell receptor beta chains were all obtained from the same sample, sequenced in a study of CXCR3-negative and CXCR3-positive naive CD8 T cells. In preparing the TRB cDNA libraries, 5' RACE with UMI labels was used. Following a re-call of the 5' RACE reads, TCRdb has one entry per CDR3 protein and lacks DNA. The repertoire table contains tens of thousands of distinct CDR3 sequences. Sequenced sample: memory CD8+ T cells from blood. These receptors all stem from a human donor in good health. Some clones in this sample may be carry-over from other donors' samples.

The chain recombines TRBV11-3 with TRBJ2-7. Germline V lookup: CDR1 SGHNT, CDR2 YENEEA. This CDR3 region has 14 residues. CDR3 region: CASSLGRHRYEQYF.

The chain couples TRBV7-8 to TRBJ2-7; the TRBD2 assignment by TCRdb is unverifiable without DNA. Germline values: CDR1 SGHVS, CDR2 FQNEAQ. The CDR3 extends over 13 amino acids. The CDR3: CAQHALSSYEQYF. The variable domain in full, with the rest retrieved from reference TRBV7-8 and TRBJ2-7, is GAGVSQSPRYKVAKRGQDVALRCDPISGHVSLFWYQQALGQGPEFLTYFQNEAQLDKSGLPSDRFFAERPEGSVSTLKIQRTQQEDSAVYLCAQHALSSYEQYFGPGTRLTVT.

The chain couples TRBV10-3 to TRBJ2-2. The V gene's germline CDR1 is ENHRY and CDR2 SYGVKD. The CDR3 consists of 17 residues. The CDR3 reads CAIGVDFNRRDTGELFF.

The chain carries TRBV6-6 and TRBJ1-5; TCRdb reports TRBD1, a call that lacks DNA to check it against. Germline lookup yields CDR1 MNHNY and CDR2 SVGAGI (reference sequence). The CDR3 covers 16 residues. CDR3 region: CASSYYAPYSNQPQHF.

This chain connects TRBV6-4 to TRBJ2-1; TCRdb proposes TRBD2, but this gene call is untestable without DNA. The CDR3 has 14 residues. In germline, CDR1 is MRHNA, CDR2 SNTAGT. The chain's CDR3 is CASSPGTSVNEQFF.

V gene TRBV28 combines with J gene TRBJ2-7. Germline V gene sequence: CDR1 MDHEN, CDR2 SYDVKM. This CDR3 spans 15 amino acids. The CDR3 reads CASNHDTGATYEQYF.

V usage is TRBV4-3 and J usage is TRBJ1-2; TCRdb's assignment of TRBD1 cannot be checked, as there is no DNA. This CDR3 is built from 15 residues. Germline V CDR1 and CDR2: LGHNA, YSLEER. CDR3 loop: CASSQARTGGNGYTF.

V usage is TRBV11-2 and J usage is TRBJ2-1; TCRdb picks TRBD1, but there is no DNA to check that call. CDR1 and CDR2 from the germline V gene are SGHAT and FQNNGV. The CDR3 is 14 amino acids. The CDR3 loop is CASSLMTGYNEQLF.

Here the CDR3 reads CASSDSWRADTGELFF. The chain is built from TRBV6-4 and TRBJ2-2. The CDR3 sequence is 16 residues long. Germline V CDR1 and CDR2: MRHNA, SNTAGT.

The V gene is TRBV9, the J gene TRBJ2-7; absent DNA, TCRdb's TRBD1 call cannot be checked. CDR3 length: 16 amino acids. Germline CDR1 SGDLS, CDR2 YYNGEE. CDR3 protein: CASSVGWGALRYEQYF.

The rearrangement links TRBV7-2 to TRBJ2-3. Germline CDR1 reads SGHTA; CDR2 reads FQGNSA. The CDR3 has 15 amino acids. The CDR3 region is CASSFPADNTDTQYF.

This sequence joins TRBV28 and TRBJ2-2; TCRdb's D call, TRBD1, is unchecked because there is no DNA. CDR3 size: 15 residues. CDR1 and CDR2 (germline): MDHEN, SYDVKM. The CDR3 spells CASSPYRGLSGELFF.

The CDR3 spells CASSPRDSLETQYF. V is TRBV18 and J is TRBJ2-5; TCRdb indicates TRBD1, and absent DNA this call remains unverified. Germline CDR1 is KGHSH and CDR2 is LQKENI. The CDR3 sequence is 14 residues long.

The rearrangement uses TRBV29-1 and TRBJ2-7; no DNA is available, so the TRBD1 call from TCRdb remains unchecked. CDR1 and CDR2 from the germline V gene are SQVTM and ANQGSEA. CDR3 length equals 15 residues. Here the CDR3 reads CSVEVGFGPGGEQYF.

The V gene is TRBV7-2, the J gene TRBJ2-1; TCRdb reports TRBD1, a call that lacks DNA to check it against. CDR1 is SGHTA and CDR2 is FQGNSA in the germline V gene. The length of the CDR3 is 13 residues. This chain's CDR3 is CASGGQIYNEQFF.

The chain joins TRBV3-1 to TRBJ2-1; TCRdb's D call of TRBD2 is untestable without DNA. Germline-derived CDR1 and CDR2 are LGHDT and YNNKEL (reference sequence). The CDR3 has 15 residues. CDR3 loop: CASSQGTSGFNEQFF.

This chain uses TRBV20-1 with TRBJ1-5; TCRdb lists TRBD1, though no DNA is available to test this call. In germline, CDR1 is DFQATT, CDR2 SNEGSKA (reference sequence). The CDR3 covers 15 residues. CDR3 residues: CSATHPGQLNQPQHF.

The chain carries TRBV28 and TRBJ2-1; the TCRdb D gene call, TRBD1, has no DNA to confirm it. Germline CDR1 and CDR2: MDHEN and SYDVKM. The CDR3 runs to 17 residues. The CDR3 region is CASSFLPPGQVYNEQFF.

V usage is TRBV4-3 and J usage is TRBJ2-5; checking the TCRdb D call of TRBD2 is not possible without DNA. Germline CDR1 LGHNA, CDR2 YSLEER. CDR3 size: 16 residues. Here the CDR3 reads CASSQGTSGIEETQYF.

The V call is TRBV7-9, the J call TRBJ2-7. Germline CDR1 reads SEHNR; CDR2 reads FQNEAQ (reference sequence). This CDR3 contains 14 residues. This CDR3 is CASSSWTASYEQYF.

The chain uses TRBV29-1 and TRBJ2-7; checking the TCRdb D call of TRBD2 is not possible without DNA. The CDR3 loop spans 14 amino acids. CDR1 is SQVTM and CDR2 is ANQGSEA in the germline V gene. The CDR3 is CSVESGGSSYEQYF.

The V call is TRBV13, the J call TRBJ1-2; no DNA is available, so the TRBD1 call from TCRdb remains unchecked. Germline V gives CDR1 PRHDT, CDR2 FYEKMQ (reference sequence). The CDR3 has 15 residues. The CDR3 is CASSIPGQGSYGYTF.

V usage is TRBV7-2 and J usage is TRBJ2-7. CDR1 and CDR2 from the germline V gene are SGHTA and FQGNSA. The CDR3 contains 17 residues. The CDR3 here is CASSFTLVAEVPYEQYF.

The V call is TRBV12-3 or TRBV12-4, the J call TRBJ1-2; the D gene TCRdb calls, TRBD1, cannot be checked with no DNA. CDR3 length: 13 residues. CDR3 protein: CASSLRGDYGYTF.

The rearrangement joins TRBV25-1 to TRBJ1-2; there is no DNA to check the TCRdb D call of TRBD1. In germline, CDR1 is MGHDK, CDR2 SYGVNS. This CDR3 is 14 amino acids long. CDR3 residues: CASSGDRTGYGYTF.

This sequence joins TRBV21-1 and TRBJ2-7; TCRdb proposes TRBD1, but this gene call is untestable without DNA. TRBV21-1 is a documented pseudogene. This CDR3 has 17 residues. CDR3: CASSQRARGTGAYEQYF.